The next 15 T cell receptor beta chains were all read from a single sample in a study of blood T cell repertoires in COVID-19. Libraries were prepared by immunoSEQ multiplex PCR; TCRdb keeps only in-frame clonotypes and omits some of them. The sample consists of more than 200,000 clones, around 80% of them appearing once. Sequenced input: peripheral blood. Receptor source: a man aged 60-69 years with acute or convalescent COVID-19.

The rearrangement links TRBV4-2 to TRBJ2-5; 8 nucleotides match TRBD1. CDR1 and CDR2 (germline): LGHNA, YNFKEQ. Trimming removed 4 bases from V and 5 bases from J; junction bases left unmatched: 9. This CDR3 is 15 amino acids long. The DNA of the CDR3 is TGTGCCAGCAGCCCCGAGGCAGGGGGCGGGGAGACCCAGTACTTC. This codes for CASSPEAGGGETQYF.

The chain is built from TRBV28 and TRBJ1-1, with TRBD1 as a possible D gene (5 bases). The V gene lost 6 bases and the J gene lost 4 bases, with 15 bases spanning the gap. The CDR3 extends over 14 amino acids. Germline CDR1 and CDR2: MDHEN and SYDVKM. This chain's CDR3 is CASSYRSPGTEAFF. The CDR3 DNA is TGTGCCAGCAGCTACAGGAGCCCGGGCACTGAAGCTTTCTTT.

This chain uses TRBV12-3 or TRBV12-4 with TRBJ2-1, with a tentative D call TRBD1 (5 bases). Trimming took off 6 bases at V and 3 bases at J, with 9 bases between the two ends. The CDR3 runs to 13 residues. Here the CDR3 reads CASRDRLYNEQFF. The CDR3 DNA reads TGTGCCAGCAGAGACAGACTCTACAATGAGCAGTTCTTC.

This chain connects TRBV20-1 to TRBJ1-2; no clear D. The CDR3 has 11 amino acids. V dropped 6 bases and J dropped 2 bases, with 7 bases sitting between them. Germline V gene data show CDR1 as DFQATT and CDR2 as SNEGSKA (reference sequence). Written as DNA, the CDR3 is TGCAGTGCGGCGGAAAACTATGGCTACACCTTC. The encoded protein is CSAAENYGYTF.

The chain joins TRBV5-1 to TRBJ2-3, with 7 nucleotides matching TRBD2. Germline values: CDR1 SGHRS, CDR2 YFSETQ. Unmatched junction bases numbered 3, after V lost 2 bases and J lost 0 bases. The CDR3 is 15 amino acids. CDR3 protein: CASSLAGSSTDTQYF. The CDR3 DNA reads TGCGCCAGCAGCTTAGCGGGGTCAAGCACAGATACGCAGTATTTT.

The V and J genes are TRBV29-1 and TRBJ1-2, with 10 bases aligning to TRBD1. After removal of 4 bases from V and 4 bases from J, the junction contained 12 bases not matched to a gene. The germline V gene has CDR1 SQVTM and CDR2 ANQGSEA. This CDR3 spans 16 amino acids. CDR3 bases: TGCAGCGTTGGACGTGGACAGGGGGTGGAACGCTATGGCTACACCTTC. This gives the protein CSVGRGQGVERYGYTF. The full variable domain, with the rest looked up from reference TRBV29-1 and TRBJ1-2, is SAVISQKPSRDICQRGTSLTIQCQVDSQVTMMFWYRQQPGQSLTLIATANQGSEATYESGFVIDKFPISRPNLTFSTLTVSNMSPEDSSIYLCSVGRGQGVERYGYTFGSGTRLTVV.

The gene calls are TRBV5-4 and TRBJ2-5, with TRBD1 as a possible D gene (6 bases). The CDR3 contains 15 residues. Germline loops: CDR1 SGHNT, CDR2 YYREEE (reference sequence). The germline V and J ends were trimmed by 3 bases and 1 base, with 13 bases remaining between them. The CDR3 reads CASSSPRDIQETQYF. CDR3 bases: TGTGCCAGCAGCTCACCCCGGGACATCCAAGAGACCCAGTACTTC.

The chain couples TRBV28 to TRBJ2-7; D possibly corresponds to TRBD2 (6 bases). V gave up 2 bases and J gave up 7 bases, with 12 bases separating them. The CDR3 consists of 13 residues. The germline CDR1 and CDR2 sequences are MDHEN and SYDVKM. The DNA for the CDR3 is TGTGCCAGCAGTTTAGGGGACTCCCGGGAGCAGTACTTC. This gives the protein CASSLGDSREQYF.

The CDR3 sequence: CASSYQGLYNEQFF. CDR3 sequence (DNA): TGTGCCAGCAGTTATCAGGGTCTTTACAATGAGCAGTTCTTC. The chain joins TRBV28 to TRBJ2-1; D might be TRBD1 (5 bases). The CDR3 sequence is 14 residues long. Trimming cost V 4 bases and J 4 bases, with 11 bases left between them. Germline V lookup: CDR1 MDHEN, CDR2 SYDVKM.

The rearrangement uses TRBV11-2 and TRBJ2-7; TRBD1 agrees at 10 bases. V dropped 4 bases and J dropped 2; count of bases not matched to a gene: 5. From germline, CDR1 is SGHAT and CDR2 FQNNGV. The CDR3 covers 15 residues. CDR3 sequence (DNA): TGTGCCAGCAGCTCCCGGGACAGGGGCACCTACGAGCAGTACTTC. Translating gives CASSSRDRGTYEQYF.

The rearrangement links TRBV9 to TRBJ2-1; D perhaps matches TRBD2 (6 bases). The CDR3 is 12 residues long. Trimming removed 5 bases at V and 10 bases at J, with 13 bases between. The germline V gene encodes CDR1 SGDLS and CDR2 YYNGEE. CDR3 in DNA: TGTGCCAGCAGTTCTGGAGGGTGGGAGCAGTTCTTC. This codes for CASSSGGWEQFF.

This clone was seen just once. V is TRBV11-3 and J is TRBJ2-2; 7 bases are shared with TRBD2. The V segment lost 5 bases and the J segment 6 bases; nucleotides outside the gene matches: 6. The germline gives CDR1 SGHNT, CDR2 YENEEA. There are 14 residues in the CDR3. CDR3 in DNA: TGTGCCAGCAGCCCTGGACTAGTTGCCGGGGAGCTGTTTTTT. Translation gives CASSPGLVAGELFF.

The genes are TRBV4-2 and TRBJ1-1; D not resolved. Germline V gene data show CDR1 as LGHNA and CDR2 as YNFKEQ. Trimming removed 8 bases at V and 0 bases at J, with 16 bases between. The CDR3 runs 15 residues. The CDR3 DNA sequence: TGTGCCAGCGACCTAGGAGGCAGCATGAACACTGAAGCTTTCTTT. It specifies CASDLGGSMNTEAFF.

The chain has TRBV28 and TRBJ1-5; D gene uncertain. V dropped 3 bases and J dropped 7 bases, with 7 bases sitting between them. The V gene's germline CDR1 is MDHEN and CDR2 SYDVKM. The CDR3 extends over 12 amino acids. For the CDR3, the DNA is TGTGCCAGCAGTTTCTTACACCAGCCCCAGCATTTT. Residues: CASSFLHQPQHF.

The rearrangement uses TRBV5-1 and TRBJ2-3; D is unresolved. CDR1 is SGHRS and CDR2 is YFSETQ in the germline V gene. The germline V and J ends were trimmed by 2 bases and 2 bases, with 9 bases remaining between them. The CDR3 has 14 amino acids. In DNA form, the CDR3 reads TGCGCCAGCAGCTTTGGGCAGTACACAGATACGCAGTATTTT. This codes for CASSFGQYTDTQYF.